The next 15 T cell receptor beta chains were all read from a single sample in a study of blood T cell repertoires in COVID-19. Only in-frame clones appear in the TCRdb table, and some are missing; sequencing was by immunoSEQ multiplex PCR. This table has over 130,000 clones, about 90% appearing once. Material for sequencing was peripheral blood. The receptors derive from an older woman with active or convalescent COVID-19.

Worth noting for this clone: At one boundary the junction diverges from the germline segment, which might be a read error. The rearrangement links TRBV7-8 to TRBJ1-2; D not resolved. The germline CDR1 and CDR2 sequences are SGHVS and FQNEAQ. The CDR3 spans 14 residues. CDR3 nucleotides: TGTGCCAGCACCTTAGGAGGGTTGGCCAATGGCTACACCTTC. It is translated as CASTLGGLANGYTF.

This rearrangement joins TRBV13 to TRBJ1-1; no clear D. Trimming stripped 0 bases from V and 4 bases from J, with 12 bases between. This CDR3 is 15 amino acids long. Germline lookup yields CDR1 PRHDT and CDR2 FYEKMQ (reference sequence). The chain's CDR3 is CASSLGGGLSTEAFF. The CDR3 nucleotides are TGTGCCAGCAGCTTAGGTGGCGGTTTGAGCACTGAAGCTTTCTTT.

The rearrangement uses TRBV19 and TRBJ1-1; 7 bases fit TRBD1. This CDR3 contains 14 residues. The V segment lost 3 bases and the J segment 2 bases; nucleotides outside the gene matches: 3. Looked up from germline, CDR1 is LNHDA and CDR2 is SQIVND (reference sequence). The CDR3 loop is CASSMGTVNTEAFF. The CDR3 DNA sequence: TGTGCCAGTAGTATGGGGACAGTTAACACTGAAGCTTTCTTT.

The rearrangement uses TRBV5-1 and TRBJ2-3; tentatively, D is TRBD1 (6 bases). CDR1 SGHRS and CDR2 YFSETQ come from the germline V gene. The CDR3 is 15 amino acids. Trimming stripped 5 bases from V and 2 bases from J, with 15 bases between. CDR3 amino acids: CASRDRTAITDTQYF. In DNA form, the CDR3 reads TGCGCCAGCAGGGACCGGACAGCCATCACAGATACGCAGTATTTT.

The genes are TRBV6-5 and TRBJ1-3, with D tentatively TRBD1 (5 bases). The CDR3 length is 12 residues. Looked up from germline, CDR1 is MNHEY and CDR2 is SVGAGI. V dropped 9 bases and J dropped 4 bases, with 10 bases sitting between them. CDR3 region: CARTPGGNTIYF. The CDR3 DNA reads TGTGCCAGGACCCCAGGGGGAAACACCATATATTTT.

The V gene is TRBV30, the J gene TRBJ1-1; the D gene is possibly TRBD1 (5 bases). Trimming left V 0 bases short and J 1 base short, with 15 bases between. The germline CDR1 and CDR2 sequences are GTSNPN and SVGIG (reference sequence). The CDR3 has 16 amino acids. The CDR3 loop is CAWSVDPPGKNTEAFF. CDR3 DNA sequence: TGTGCCTGGAGTGTAGATCCCCCAGGGAAGAACACTGAAGCTTTCTTT.

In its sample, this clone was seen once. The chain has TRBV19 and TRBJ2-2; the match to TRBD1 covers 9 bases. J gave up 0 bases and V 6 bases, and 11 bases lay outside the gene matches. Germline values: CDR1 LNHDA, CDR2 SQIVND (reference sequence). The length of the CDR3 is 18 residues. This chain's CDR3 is CASRPGQGSPSNTGELFF. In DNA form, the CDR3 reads TGTGCCAGTAGGCCAGGACAGGGGAGTCCCTCGAACACCGGGGAGCTGTTTTTT.

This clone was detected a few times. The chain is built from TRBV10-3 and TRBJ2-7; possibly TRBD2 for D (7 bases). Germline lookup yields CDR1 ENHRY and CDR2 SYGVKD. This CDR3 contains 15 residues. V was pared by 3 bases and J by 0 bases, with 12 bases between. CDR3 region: CAISEGAGASYEQYF. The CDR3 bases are TGTGCCATCAGTGAAGGGGCGGGGGCCTCCTACGAGCAGTACTTC.

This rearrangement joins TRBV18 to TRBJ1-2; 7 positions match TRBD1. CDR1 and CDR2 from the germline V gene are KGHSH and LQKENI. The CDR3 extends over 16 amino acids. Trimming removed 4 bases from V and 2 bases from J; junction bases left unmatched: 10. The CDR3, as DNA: TGTGCCAGCTCACGGGGCGGAGGGGGCCCAAACTATGGCTACACCTTC. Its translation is CASSRGGGGPNYGYTF.

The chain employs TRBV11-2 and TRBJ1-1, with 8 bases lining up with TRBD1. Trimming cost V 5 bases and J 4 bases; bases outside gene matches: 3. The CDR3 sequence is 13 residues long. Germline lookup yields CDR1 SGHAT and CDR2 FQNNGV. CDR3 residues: CASSTTGGTEAFF. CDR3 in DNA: TGTGCCAGCAGCACCACAGGGGGCACTGAAGCTTTCTTT. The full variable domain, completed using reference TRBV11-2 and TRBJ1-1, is EAGVAQSPRYKIIEKRQSVAFWCNPISGHATLYWYQQILGQGPKLLIQFQNNGVVDDSQLPKDRFSAERLKGVDSTLKIQPAKLEDSAVYLCASSTTGGTEAFFGQGTRLTVV.

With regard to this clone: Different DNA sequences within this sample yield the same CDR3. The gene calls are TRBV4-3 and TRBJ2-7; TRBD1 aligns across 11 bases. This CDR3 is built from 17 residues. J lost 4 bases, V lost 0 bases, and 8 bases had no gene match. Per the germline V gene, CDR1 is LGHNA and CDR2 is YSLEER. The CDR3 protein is CASSQDLGGTGGYEQYF. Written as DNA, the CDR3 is TGCGCCAGCAGCCAAGATCTCGGGGGGACAGGGGGATACGAGCAGTACTTC.

CDR3 in DNA: TGTGCCAGCAGCAAGGGGACAGTTACCTACAATGAGCAGTTCTTC. It encodes CASSKGTVTYNEQFF. The rearrangement uses TRBV11-3 and TRBJ2-1; 7 bases agree with TRBD1. CDR1 and CDR2 (germline): SGHNT, YENEEA. The ends lost 5 bases at V and 2 bases at J; junction bases unmatched: 6. The CDR3 contains 15 residues.

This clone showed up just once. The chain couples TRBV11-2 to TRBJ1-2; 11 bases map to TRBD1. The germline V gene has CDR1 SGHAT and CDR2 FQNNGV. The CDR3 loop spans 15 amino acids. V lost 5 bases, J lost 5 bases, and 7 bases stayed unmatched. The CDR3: CASSGTGGYLYGYTF. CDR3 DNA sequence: TGTGCCAGCAGCGGGACAGGGGGATACTTGTATGGCTACACCTTC.

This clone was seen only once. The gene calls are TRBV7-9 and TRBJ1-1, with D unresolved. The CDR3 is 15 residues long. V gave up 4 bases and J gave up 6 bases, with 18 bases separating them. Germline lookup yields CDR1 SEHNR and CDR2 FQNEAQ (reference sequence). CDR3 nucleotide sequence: TGTGCCAGCAGCTGGGGAGGGTCAGTCGGATCTGAAGCTTTCTTT. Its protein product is CASSWGGSVGSEAFF.

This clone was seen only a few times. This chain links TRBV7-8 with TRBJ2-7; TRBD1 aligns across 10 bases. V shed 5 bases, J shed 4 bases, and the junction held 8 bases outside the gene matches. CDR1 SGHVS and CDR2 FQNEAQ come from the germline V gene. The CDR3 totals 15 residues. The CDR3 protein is CASSERDRGFYEQYF. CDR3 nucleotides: TGTGCCAGCAGCGAGCGGGACAGGGGTTTTTACGAGCAGTACTTC.